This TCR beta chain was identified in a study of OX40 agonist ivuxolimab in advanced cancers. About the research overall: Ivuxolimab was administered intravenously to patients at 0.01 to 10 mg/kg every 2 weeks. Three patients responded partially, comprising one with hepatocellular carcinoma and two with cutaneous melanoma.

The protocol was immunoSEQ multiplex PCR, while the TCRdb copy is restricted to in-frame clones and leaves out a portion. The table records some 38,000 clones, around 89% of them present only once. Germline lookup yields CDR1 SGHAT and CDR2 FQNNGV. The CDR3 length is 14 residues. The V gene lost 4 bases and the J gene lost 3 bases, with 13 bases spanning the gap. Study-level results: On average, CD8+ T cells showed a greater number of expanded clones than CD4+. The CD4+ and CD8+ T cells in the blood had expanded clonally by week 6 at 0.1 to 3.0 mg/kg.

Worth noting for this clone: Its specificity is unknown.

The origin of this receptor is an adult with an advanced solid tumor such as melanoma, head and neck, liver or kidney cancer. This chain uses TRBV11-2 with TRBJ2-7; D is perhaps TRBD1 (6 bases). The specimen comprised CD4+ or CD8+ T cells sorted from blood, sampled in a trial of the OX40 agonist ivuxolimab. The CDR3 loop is CASSYAGTRYEQYF. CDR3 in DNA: TGTGCCAGCAGCTACGCCGGGACACGCTACGAGCAGTACTTC. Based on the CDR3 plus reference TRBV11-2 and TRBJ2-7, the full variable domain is EAGVAQSPRYKIIEKRQSVAFWCNPISGHATLYWYQQILGQGPKLLIQFQNNGVVDDSQLPKDRFSAERLKGVDSTLKIQPAKLEDSAVYLCASSYAGTRYEQYFGPGTRLTVT.